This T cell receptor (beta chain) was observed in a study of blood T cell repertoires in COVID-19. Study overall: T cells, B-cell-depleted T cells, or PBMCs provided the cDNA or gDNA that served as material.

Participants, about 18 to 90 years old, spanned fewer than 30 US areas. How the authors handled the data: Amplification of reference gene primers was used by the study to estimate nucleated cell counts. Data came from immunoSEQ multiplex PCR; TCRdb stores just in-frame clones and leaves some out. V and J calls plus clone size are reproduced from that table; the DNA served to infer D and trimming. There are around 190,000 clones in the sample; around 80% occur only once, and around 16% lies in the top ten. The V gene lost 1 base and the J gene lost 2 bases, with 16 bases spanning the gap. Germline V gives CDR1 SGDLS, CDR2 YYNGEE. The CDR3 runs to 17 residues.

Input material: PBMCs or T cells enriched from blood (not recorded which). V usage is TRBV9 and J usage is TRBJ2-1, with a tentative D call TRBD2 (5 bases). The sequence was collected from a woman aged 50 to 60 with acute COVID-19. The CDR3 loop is CASSVRELPTTYNEQFF. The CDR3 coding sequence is TGTGCCAGCAGCGTAAGGGAGTTACCAACCACCTACAATGAGCAGTTCTTC.